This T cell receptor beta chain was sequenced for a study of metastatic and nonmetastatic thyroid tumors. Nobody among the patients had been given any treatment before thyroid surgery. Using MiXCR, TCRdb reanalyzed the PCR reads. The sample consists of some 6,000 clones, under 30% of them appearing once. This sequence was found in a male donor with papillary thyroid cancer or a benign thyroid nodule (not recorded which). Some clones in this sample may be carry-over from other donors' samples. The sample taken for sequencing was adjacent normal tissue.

DNA of the CDR3: TGTGCCAGCTCACCGCGGCGTAGGGACTATCTCACAGATACGCAGTATTTT. Its translation is CASSPRRRDYLTDTQYF. The gene calls are TRBV18 and TRBJ2-3, with TRBD2 identical over 7 bases. The V segment lost 3 bases and the J segment 2 bases; nucleotides outside the gene matches: 11. Germline V gene sequence: CDR1 KGHSH, CDR2 LQKENI. The CDR3 extends over 17 amino acids.